This T cell receptor beta chain was captured in a study of OX40 agonist ivuxolimab in advanced cancers. Study in general: Partial responses were achieved by three patients, of whom one had hepatocellular carcinoma and two had cutaneous melanoma.

Between the trimmed V and J ends, which lost 5 bases and 1 base, there was a span of 3 bases. Germline CDR1 and CDR2: SGHTA and FQGNSA. The CDR3 totals 11 residues. Sequencing was performed with immunoSEQ multiplex PCR; in TCRdb, only in-frame clones are kept and a portion is missing. Of roughly 55,000 clones listed, over 70% are singletons. The sequence derives from an adult with an advanced solid tumor such as melanoma, head and neck, liver or kidney cancer. Source: CD4+ or CD8+ T cells sorted from blood, taken in a trial of the OX40 agonist ivuxolimab. The chain joins TRBV7-2 to TRBJ2-7; no clear D. The CDR3 here is CASSISYEQYF. In DNA, the CDR3 is TGTGCCAGCAGCATTTCCTACGAGCAGTACTTC.